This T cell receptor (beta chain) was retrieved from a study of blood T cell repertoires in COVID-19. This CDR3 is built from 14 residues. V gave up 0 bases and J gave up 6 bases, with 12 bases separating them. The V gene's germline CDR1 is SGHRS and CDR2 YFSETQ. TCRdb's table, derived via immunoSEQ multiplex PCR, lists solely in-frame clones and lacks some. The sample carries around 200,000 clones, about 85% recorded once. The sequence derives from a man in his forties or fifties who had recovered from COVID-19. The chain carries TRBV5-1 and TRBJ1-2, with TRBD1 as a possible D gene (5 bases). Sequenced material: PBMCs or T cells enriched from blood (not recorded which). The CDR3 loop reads CASSLAEGVNGYTF. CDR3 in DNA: TGCGCCAGCAGCTTGGCCGAAGGGGTAAATGGCTACACCTTC.